This T cell receptor beta chain was identified in a study of cytotoxic CD8 clonotypes in ibrutinib-treated CLL (dated by TCRdb to the early 2020s). In the study overall: The cohort was composed of some ten relapsed/refractory and about 15 treatment-naive patients; IGHV unmutated status was identified in some 17 patients. Partial responses were observed in about 25 patients and complete responses in 2; after a median follow-up of 68 months, remission was maintained in 15 or so patients and progression was observed in some twelve. Samples at response were collected after a median of 12 months of treatment, with a range of about 6 to 36 months. Samples averaged roughly 260,000 productive templates and tens of thousands of productive rearrangements. Of the 90 or so participants in the trial, 25 to 30 had longitudinal samples available. Cryopreserved peripheral blood mononuclear cells were collected at three points: before therapy, at response, and at either sustained remission or disease progression. Every remission and progressive disease sample was obtained while ibrutinib was still being received by the patients. Broad study findings and their caveats: Public clonotypes were rare and either shrank or stayed stable during treatment, and the rise in clonality at ibrutinib response reflected expansion of private clonotypes. Baseline clonality exceeded that of age-matched healthy donors and correlated strongly with circulating CD8+ T-cell counts. Sustained-remission and progressing patients did not have matched sampling times, and lymph node repertoires were not examined. Clonality increased at ibrutinib response, stayed stable in sustained remission, and fell back toward baseline at progression.

In this sample, this clone turned up a few times. No antigen is known for it. No base-level quality is on record; no much larger clone is a single base apart. For TCR beta library preparation, roughly 2.2 micrograms of genomic DNA was extracted from cryopreserved PBMCs. Longitudinal blood samples from CLL patients receiving ibrutinib monotherapy were subjected to high-throughput TCR beta sequencing. The patients took part in an open-label, single-center phase 2 trial of ibrutinib monotherapy. Each clonotype received, on average, 10x coverage in deep resolution sequencing performed on a MiSeq, where the target depth lay between 1 in 1 million and 1 in 200,000 T cells. TCR beta libraries were generated with the immunoSEQ hsTCRB Kit. Under the source paper's analysis protocol: The data were analyzed with ImmunoSEQ Analyzer and ImmunoSEQ Data Assistant, and V, D and J gene assignments followed IMGT definitions. Clonality, which ranges from 0 to 1, was calculated as one minus the normalized Shannon entropy of productive rearrangement frequencies. Only overrepresented clonotypes making up at least 0.05% of the repertoire of each patient were included in the public clonotype analysis. Some twelve age-matched healthy donor repertoires from immuneACCESS were used as controls for clonality. TCRdb limited this immuneACCESS table to in-frame rearrangements with V and J called. A share of clones is missing; checked studies link under half to unresolved V genes, and the rest is unexplained. V and J calls and clone size come straight from that table; D and trimming were deduced from the DNA. The sample records approximately 340,000 clones, roughly two thirds of which are singletons. The biggest ten clones account for about 6.7% of the sample.

The CDR3 runs 15 residues from the cysteine to the phenylalanine. Kept here is only the CDR3 DNA, which spans 45 bases and is read in frame from base 1. The germline V gene yields SGHAT for CDR1 and FQNNGV for CDR2. V is shortened by 4 bases, J by 5 bases, and the region joining them spans 17 bases. The chain links TRBV11-2 with TRBJ1-1; no confident D gene assignment can be made. The sequence derives from a human donor with chronic lymphocytic leukemia. This sample comprised PBMCs, obtained after 36 months of ibrutinib treatment. The CDR3 region reads CASSSPLRLATEAFF. The base sequence is TGTGCCAGCAGCTCTCCTTTACGCCTGGCGACTGAAGCTTTCTTT.